This T cell receptor (beta chain) was profiled in a study of shared clonotypes between healthy human individuals. About this clone itself: Its antigen is not known.

General study findings and limits: A small donor pool kept down the genetic and exposure-history diversity that was represented.

The CD4+ fraction was divided into a CD45RA+ naive subset and a CD45RA-negative memory subset. Germline V lookup: CDR1 MNHNS, CDR2 SASEGT. The CDR3 is 15 amino acids. Trimming stripped 6 bases from V and 4 bases from J, with 15 bases between. Some clones are missing from TCRdb's copy, which holds only in-frame ones; the method was immunoSEQ multiplex PCR. The data hold millions of clones, with 90% to 95% observed a single time. This receptor was identified in a man between 18 and 35 years old in good health. The V call is TRBV6-1, the J call TRBJ1-4; the D gene is possibly TRBD1 (5 bases). Sequencing was carried out using naive CD4+ T cells sorted from blood. The subset here: CD45RA+ positively selected. CDR3 sequence: CASRVPGGFNEKLFF. The CDR3 DNA follows: TGTGCCAGCAGAGTCCCCGGGGGGTTTAATGAAAAACTGTTTTTT.